This T cell receptor (beta chain) was sequenced during a study of blood T cell repertoires in COVID-19. Study-wide background: The origin of the acute and convalescent COVID-19 samples was the United States, Italy and Spain.

This table comes from immunoSEQ multiplex PCR, and its TCRdb copy is limited to in-frame clones, with some not included. The profile shows 100,000 to 150,000 clones, around 86% of them singletons. The CDR3 spans 13 residues. Deletions cut 4 bases from V and 6 bases from J, with 11 bases between. The germline V gene encodes CDR1 SGHRS and CDR2 YFSETQ. Sequenced material: peripheral blood. The TCR originated in a human donor in a cohort sampled during active COVID-19. The chain employs TRBV5-1 and TRBJ2-1; D is possibly TRBD1 (6 bases). CDR3 bases: TGCGCCAGCAGCCCCGGACAGTTCAATGAGCAGTTCTTC. This codes for CASSPGQFNEQFF.